This TCR beta chain derives from a study of T-cell reconstitution after alpha-beta-depleted transplantation in children. General study findings and limits: The study reportedly traced alpha-beta T cells about two months after transplant to several hundred expanded graft clones. T cells produced anew were the main source of T-cell counts and diversity one year after transplant. Where some patients showed high TCRbeta diversity at day 60, it came from recipient T cells and thymic progenitors that had survived.

This clonotype was observed at least ten times. The antigen is not known. This sample's TCRbeta library carried unique molecular identifier barcodes. TCRdb recomputed calls from the PCR reads with MiXCR, one row per CDR3 protein. The profile covers some 190,000 distinct CDR3 sequences, with 8.5% to 14% appearing a single time and roughly 13% taken by the ten largest. CDR3 length: 15 amino acids. Trimming left V 4 bases short and J 2 bases short, with 16 bases between. Germline-derived CDR1 and CDR2 are DFQATT and SNEGSKA (reference sequence). The TCR sequence derives from a boy between 2 and 10 years old with acute myeloid leukemia, due to receive a stem cell transplant. This rearrangement joins TRBV20-1 to TRBJ2-3; D uncertain. The sequencing used PBMCs, collected before TCRalphabeta/CD19-depleted stem cell transplant. DNA of the CDR3: TGCAGTGCTAACTTTCCCCGGTTAACCACAGATACGCAGTATTTT. Translation: CSANFPRLTTDTQYF.